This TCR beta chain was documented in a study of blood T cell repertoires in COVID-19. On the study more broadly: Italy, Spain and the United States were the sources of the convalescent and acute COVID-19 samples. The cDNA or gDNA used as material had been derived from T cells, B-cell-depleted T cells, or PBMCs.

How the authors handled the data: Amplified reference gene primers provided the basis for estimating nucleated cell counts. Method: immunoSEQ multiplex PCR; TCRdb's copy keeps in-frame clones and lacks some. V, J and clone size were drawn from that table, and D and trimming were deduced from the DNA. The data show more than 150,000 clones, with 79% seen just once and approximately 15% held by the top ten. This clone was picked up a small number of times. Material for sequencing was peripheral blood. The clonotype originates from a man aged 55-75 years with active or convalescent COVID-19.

CDR3 protein: CASSSTDAGSNQPQHF. As DNA, the CDR3 is TGTGCCAGCAGTTCCACGGACGCGGGGAGCAATCAGCCCCAGCATTTT. The chain has TRBV6-2 or TRBV6-3 and TRBJ1-5; D not certain. V shed 4 bases and J shed 1 base, with 14 bases lying between them. The CDR3 contains 16 residues. The germline gives CDR1 MNHEY, CDR2 SVGEGT.